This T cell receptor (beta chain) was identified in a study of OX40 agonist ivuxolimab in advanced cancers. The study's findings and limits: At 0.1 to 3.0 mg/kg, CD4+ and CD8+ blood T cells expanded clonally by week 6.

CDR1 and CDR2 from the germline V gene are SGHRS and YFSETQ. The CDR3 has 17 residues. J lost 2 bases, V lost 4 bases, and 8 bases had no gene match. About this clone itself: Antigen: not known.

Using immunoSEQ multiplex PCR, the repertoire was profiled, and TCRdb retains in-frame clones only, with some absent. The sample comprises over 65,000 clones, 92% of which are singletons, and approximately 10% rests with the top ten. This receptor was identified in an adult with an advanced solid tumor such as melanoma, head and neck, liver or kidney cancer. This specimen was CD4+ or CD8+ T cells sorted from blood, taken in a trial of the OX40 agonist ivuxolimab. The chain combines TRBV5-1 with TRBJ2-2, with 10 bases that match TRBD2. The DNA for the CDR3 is TGCGCCAGCAGCATTTTCCTAGCGGGGGTCAACACCGGGGAGCTGTTTTTT. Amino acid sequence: CASSIFLAGVNTGELFF.